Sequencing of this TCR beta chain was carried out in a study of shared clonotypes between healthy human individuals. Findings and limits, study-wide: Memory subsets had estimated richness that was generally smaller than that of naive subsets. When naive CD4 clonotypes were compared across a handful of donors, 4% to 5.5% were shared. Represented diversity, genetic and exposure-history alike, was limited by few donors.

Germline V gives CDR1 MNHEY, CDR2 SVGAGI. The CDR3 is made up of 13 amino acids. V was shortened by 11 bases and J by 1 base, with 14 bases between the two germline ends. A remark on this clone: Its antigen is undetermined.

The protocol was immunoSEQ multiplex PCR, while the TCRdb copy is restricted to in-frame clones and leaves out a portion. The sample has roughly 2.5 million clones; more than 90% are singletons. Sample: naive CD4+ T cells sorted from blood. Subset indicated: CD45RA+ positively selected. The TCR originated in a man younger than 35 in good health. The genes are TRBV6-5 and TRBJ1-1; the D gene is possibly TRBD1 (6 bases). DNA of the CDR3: TGTGCCGTCAGGGGAAGAGAGAACACTGAAGCTTTCTTT. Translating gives CAVRGRENTEAFF.